This is a list of T cell receptor beta chains from one sample in a study of CD8+ T cells in alopecia areata. The table came from immunoSEQ multiplex PCR; TCRdb's copy has only in-frame clones and leaves some out. Among roughly 120,000 clones listed, roughly 56% were seen once. Sample: CD4+ T cells sorted from blood, taken at week 24, from a patient treated with tofacitinib. The receptors derive from a human donor with alopecia areata. Each CDR3 is given with its conserved first and last residue. A D gene is named only where the DNA matches it firmly. The size field is filled for only some rows; it gives once, few, many or a size class.

>.|TRBJ2-7|TRBV28|.
TGTGCAATTGCCTCGGGGGGCGCGGTCTACGAGCAGTACTTC
CAIASGGAVYEQYF
>TRBD1|TRBJ1-1|TRBV7-9|.
TGTGCCAGCAGCTTAGAGGGGGCTGGTAAAACTTTCTTT
CASSLEGAGKTFF
>.|TRBJ2-1|TRBV5-1|.
TGCGCCAGCAGCTTGGACAGGGTGGTAAATGAGCAGTTCTTC
CASSLDRVVNEQFF
>.|TRBJ2-3|TRBV5-1|few
TGCGCCAGCAGCTTGCCGGGGCGTAGCACAGATACGCAGTATTTT
CASSLPGRSTDTQYF
>.|TRBJ2-7|TRBV2|.
TGTGCCAGCACTCCCTCGCCACCCGAGCAGTACTTC
CASTPSPPEQYF
>TRBD1|TRBJ2-7|TRBV29-1|once
TGCAGCGCCCTGGGGGACAGGTCCTACGAGCAGTACTTC
CSALGDRSYEQYF
>.|TRBJ1-6|TRBV6-6|.
TGTGCCAGCAGCCTAACGGATAATTCACCCCTCCACTTT
CASSLTDNSPLHF
>.|TRBJ2-7|TRBV2|.
TGTGCCAGCCGGGTTAGCACCAGCTACGAGCAGTACTTC
CASRVSTSYEQYF
>TRBD1|TRBJ1-6|TRBV19|.
TGTGCCAGTAGTATACAGTCGGGACAGAATTCACCCCTCCACTTT
CASSIQSGQNSPLHF
>TRBD2|TRBJ2-2|TRBV29-1|.
TGCAGCGTTCAAAAGGCTAGCGGCCTCGGGGAGCTGTTTTTT
CSVQKASGLGELFF
>TRBD2|TRBJ2-1|TRBV5-6|.
TGTGCCAGCAGCCTCTCGACTAGCGGGGGGGCCATTGAGCAGTTCTTC
CASSLSTSGGAIEQFF
>.|TRBJ2-5|TRBV10-3|.
TGTGCCATCAGACGGGGGACACACCAAGAGACCCAGTACTTC
CAIRRGTHQETQYF
>TRBD1|TRBJ2-4|TRBV25-1|.
TGTGCCAGCAGTGAATTCGGGGGACAGGGGAAAAACATTCAGTACTTC
CASSEFGGQGKNIQYF
>.|TRBJ1-5|TRBV6-6|few
TGTGCCAGCAGTCCGCTATACAGGACCGTCAATCAGCCCCAGCATTTT
CASSPLYRTVNQPQHF
>.|TRBJ1-1|TRBV5-1|.
TGCGCCAGCAGCTTGACAGGGCGGGACACTGAAGCTTTCTTT
CASSLTGRDTEAFF
>TRBD1|TRBJ2-3|TRBV4-1|.
TGCGCCAGCAGCCACGCGGTGGACAGGCGATGGGATACGCAGTATTTT
CASSHAVDRRWDTQYF
>.|TRBJ1-3|TRBV30|.
TGTGCCTGGAGCGTGCTGATATCTGGAAACACCATATATTTT
CAWSVLISGNTIYF
>.|TRBJ2-7|TRBV29-1|few
TGCAGCGTGGGGAGGTCCGGCTCCTACGAGCAGTACTTC
CSVGRSGSYEQYF
>.|TRBJ1-5|TRBV30|.
TGTGCCTGGAGTGTCAGGGAAATGCAGCCCCAGCATTTT
CAWSVREMQPQHF
>TRBD2|TRBJ2-5|TRBV20-1|.
TGCAGTGCCCACGCCGGGAGGGCCCAGTACTTC
CSAHAGRAQYF
>.|TRBJ2-5|TRBV14|.
TGTGCCAGCAGCCTCCAAGAGACCCAGTACTTC
CASSLQETQYF
>.|TRBJ1-5|TRBV29-1|.
TGCAGCGTTAAGAGTGGCAATCAGCCCCAGCATTTT
CSVKSGNQPQHF
>TRBD1|TRBJ1-1|TRBV2|.
TGTGCCAGCAGACGACAGGGCGGGGAAGCTTTCTTT
CASRRQGGEAFF
>.|TRBJ2-2|TRBV2|.
TGTGCCAGCGGACTTCTCTCGAACACCGGGGAGCTGTTTTTT
CASGLLSNTGELFF
>.|TRBJ1-2|TRBV29-1|few
TGCAGCGTTGTCCTGGCAGCCGTTTATGGCTACACCTTC
CSVVLAAVYGYTF
>.|TRBJ1-1|TRBV4-1|many
TGCGCCAGCAGCTCCAAGGCAGGGGTGAACACTGAAGCTTTCTTT
CASSSKAGVNTEAFF
>TRBD2|TRBJ2-3|TRBV5-1|.
TGCGCCAGCAGCTTGTATACTAGCGGGGGCACAGATACGCAGTATTTT
CASSLYTSGGTDTQYF
>.|TRBJ1-2|TRBV14|.
TGTGCCAGCAGCCAAGATTGGAGCGGGGGCTACACCTTC
CASSQDWSGGYTF
>.|TRBJ1-2|TRBV29-1|.
TGCAGCGTTGATGACAGGATTTATGGCTACACCTTC
CSVDDRIYGYTF
>.|TRBJ2-7|TRBV27|.
TGTGCCAGCGGGCTGATGGAGCAGTACTTC
CASGLMEQYF
>.|TRBJ1-2|TRBV27|.
TGTGCCAGCAGTTTAAATGCAGGGAACTATGGCTACACCTTC
CASSLNAGNYGYTF
>.|TRBJ1-4|TRBV5-1|.
TGCGCCAGCAGCTTGGGACGCGATGAAAAACTGTTTTTT
CASSLGRDEKLFF
>TRBD1|TRBJ1-6|TRBV6-5|.
TGTGCCAGCAGCCCGGGACAGGGCAATTCACCCCTCCACTTT
CASSPGQGNSPLHF
>.|TRBJ1-2|TRBV30|.
TGTGCCTGGAGTGTTCGGCCAACTCGGGGCTACACCTTC
CAWSVRPTRGYTF
>.|TRBJ1-3|TRBV5-6|.
TGTGCCAGCAGCTCGACGGGCTCTGGAAACACCATATATTTT
CASSSTGSGNTIYF
>TRBD2|TRBJ2-1|TRBV7-2|.
TGTGCCAGCAGCCCCCAGGCTTCTAGCGGGGGGGCGAATGAGCAGTTCTTC
CASSPQASSGGANEQFF
>.|TRBJ2-5|TRBV5-1|.
TGCGCCAGCAGCGGGGATGAGACCCAGTACTTC
CASSGDETQYF
>.|TRBJ2-3|TRBV23-1|.
TGCGCCAGCAGTCAAAGTACAGGGATTAGAGGCACAGATACGCAGTATTTT
CASSQSTGIRGTDTQYF
>.|TRBJ1-1|TRBV4-1|.
TGCGCCAGCAGCCAGCTGACACCCGACGAAGCTTTCTTT
CASSQLTPDEAFF
>.|TRBJ1-4|TRBV2|.
TGTGCCAGCAGGGAGCGGCTGAATGAAAAACTGTTTTTT
CASRERLNEKLFF
>.|TRBJ1-5|TRBV29-1|.
TGCAGCGTTCTAGCCACGGGGGACGGAGAACAGCCCCAGCATTTT
CSVLATGDGEQPQHF
>.|TRBJ1-2|TRBV29-1|.
TGCAGCGCCCTACAGAGTGGGGGTTATGGCTACACCTTC
CSALQSGGYGYTF
>TRBD2|TRBJ2-3|TRBV7-3|few
TGTGCCAGCAGCTTAGGTGGCTCCCTAGCGGGAGGACCCGCAGATACGCAGTATTTT
CASSLGGSLAGGPADTQYF
>TRBD2|TRBJ2-3|TRBV2|many
TGTGCCAGCAGTGGGACTAGCAACAAGTATTTT
CASSGTSNKYF
>.|TRBJ1-6|TRBV2|.
TGTGCCAGCAGTGGTTGGGAGACCCACCGGTCACCCCTCCACTTT
CASSGWETHRSPLHF
>.|TRBJ1-1|TRBV7-9|.
TGTGCCAGCAGCTTAGCGGGCAGACTGAACACTGAAGCTTTCTTT
CASSLAGRLNTEAFF
>TRBD1|TRBJ2-3|TRBV10-1|once
TGCGCCAGCAGTGGAGGACAGGGGGCAGATACGCAGTATTTT
CASSGGQGADTQYF
>.|TRBJ1-5|TRBV2|few
TGTGCCAACATGGGGGGCCCTAATCAGCCCCAGCATTTT
CANMGGPNQPQHF
>.|TRBJ1-1|TRBV27|.
TGTGCCAGCAGTTTAGGGAGGGGAACTGAAGCTTTCTTT
CASSLGRGTEAFF
>.|TRBJ2-3|TRBV5-1|few
TGCGCCAGCAGCCGGGACTTCCCCACAGATACGCAGTATTTT
CASSRDFPTDTQYF
>TRBD1|TRBJ1-3|TRBV18|few
TGTGCCAGCTCACCGACTACAGGGGGCGAGAGAAACACCATATATTTT
CASSPTTGGERNTIYF
>.|TRBJ1-1|TRBV7-6|.
TGTGCCAGCGCCTCGGGGGCGAACACTGAAGCTTTCTTT
CASASGANTEAFF